A selection of T cell receptor beta chains follows, all from one sample in a study of CD8 T cells in ankylosing spondylitis. MiXCR, run by TCRdb on the 5' RACE reads, gives a single entry per CDR3 protein. This repertoire shows 500,000 to 650,000 distinct CDR3 sequences, roughly 5.2% found once; its top ten account for roughly 3.2%. Material for sequencing was blood, either unsorted or a sorted T cell fraction (not recorded which). The receptors were gathered from a male donor with ankylosing spondylitis. Each CDR3 is given with its conserved first and last residue. Each record gives: D gene, J gene, CDR3 length, clone size, V gene, CDR3 protein, CDR3 DNA. The D gene is left open where the match is weak. Where a row states a size, it is once, few, many or the class of an expanded clone; other rows omit it.

d_call: -
j_call: TRBJ2-5
cdr3_length: 15
clone_size: few
v_call: TRBV5-1
cdr3_aa: CASSSEGVRLETQYF
cdr3_nt: TGCGCCAGCAGCTCCGAAGGGGTACGGTTGGAGACCCAGTACTTC

d_call: -
j_call: TRBJ2-7
cdr3_length: 13
clone_size: many
v_call: TRBV29-1
cdr3_aa: CSVGTDFGYEQYF
cdr3_nt: TGCAGCGTTGGGACGGACTTTGGCTACGAGCAGTACTTC

d_call: -
j_call: TRBJ1-2
cdr3_length: 16
clone_size: many
v_call: TRBV7-2
cdr3_aa: CASSLNGGASVYGYTF
cdr3_nt: TGTGCCAGCAGCTTAAATGGAGGGGCATCGGTCTATGGCTACACCTTC

d_call: -
j_call: TRBJ2-7
cdr3_length: 16
clone_size: many
v_call: TRBV7-2
cdr3_aa: CASSLVTVRALHEQYF
cdr3_nt: TGTGCCAGCAGCTTAGTTACGGTCAGGGCTCTACACGAGCAGTACTTC

d_call: -
j_call: TRBJ1-1
cdr3_length: 10
clone_size: many
v_call: TRBV29-1
cdr3_aa: CSGRDTEAFF
cdr3_nt: TGCAGCGGAAGGGATACTGAAGCTTTCTTT

d_call: TRBD2
j_call: TRBJ2-7
cdr3_length: 14
clone_size: -
v_call: TRBV5-1
cdr3_aa: CASRSGLAVGEQYF
cdr3_nt: TGCGCCAGCAGATCGGGACTAGCCGTGGGCGAGCAGTACTTC

d_call: TRBD1
j_call: TRBJ2-5
cdr3_length: 15
clone_size: many
v_call: TRBV7-9
cdr3_aa: CASSWVQGALETQYF
cdr3_nt: TGTGCCAGCAGCTGGGTTCAGGGGGCGCTGGAGACCCAGTACTTC

d_call: -
j_call: TRBJ2-7
cdr3_length: 14
clone_size: -
v_call: TRBV20-1
cdr3_aa: CSAPRTGSAYEQYF
cdr3_nt: TGCAGTGCCCCTAGGACTGGATCGGCCTACGAGCAGTACTTC

d_call: TRBD2
j_call: TRBJ2-3
cdr3_length: 15
clone_size: many
v_call: TRBV7-2
cdr3_aa: CASSFIEGGADTQYF
cdr3_nt: TGTGCCAGCAGCTTCATTGAGGGAGGGGCAGATACGCAGTATTTT

d_call: -
j_call: TRBJ2-2
cdr3_length: 16
clone_size: few
v_call: TRBV6-2/TRBV6-3
cdr3_aa: CASTPWGRSDTGELFF
cdr3_nt: TGTGCCAGCACCCCCTGGGGGCGGAGTGACACCGGGGAGCTGTTTTTT

d_call: TRBD1
j_call: TRBJ2-2
cdr3_length: 17
clone_size: many
v_call: TRBV5-6
cdr3_aa: CASRGTGLGLNTGELFF
cdr3_nt: TGTGCCAGCAGAGGGACAGGATTGGGCCTTAACACCGGGGAGCTGTTTTTT

d_call: -
j_call: TRBJ2-1
cdr3_length: 16
clone_size: -
v_call: TRBV23-1
cdr3_aa: CASRNPPQLSYNEQFF
cdr3_nt: TGCGCCAGCAGGAATCCACCCCAACTCTCCTACAATGAGCAGTTCTTC

d_call: TRBD2
j_call: TRBJ2-7
cdr3_length: 15
clone_size: many
v_call: TRBV6-1
cdr3_aa: CASSPRRGAIDEQYF
cdr3_nt: TGTGCCAGCAGCCCCAGGCGGGGGGCTATCGACGAGCAGTACTTC

d_call: TRBD2
j_call: TRBJ2-1
cdr3_length: 16
clone_size: many
v_call: TRBV5-1
cdr3_aa: CASSSEGTSGSLEQFF
cdr3_nt: TGCGCCAGCAGCTCGGAAGGGACTAGCGGGAGCCTTGAGCAGTTCTTC

d_call: TRBD1
j_call: TRBJ2-1
cdr3_length: 16
clone_size: -
v_call: TRBV5-1
cdr3_aa: CASSLAGQGLYNEQFF
cdr3_nt: TGCGCCAGCAGCTTGGCCGGACAGGGGTTATACAATGAGCAGTTCTTC

d_call: -
j_call: TRBJ2-3
cdr3_length: 11
clone_size: -
v_call: TRBV12-3/TRBV12-4
cdr3_aa: CASSPLLAQYF
cdr3_nt: TGTGCCAGCTCCCCTTTACTAGCGCAGTATTTT

d_call: -
j_call: TRBJ2-7
cdr3_length: 16
clone_size: many
v_call: TRBV21-1
cdr3_aa: CASSKGVAGGPYEQYF
cdr3_nt: TGTGCCAGCAGCAAAGGGGTAGCGGGAGGGCCCTACGAGCAGTACTTC

d_call: TRBD1
j_call: TRBJ2-1
cdr3_length: 18
clone_size: many
v_call: TRBV6-5
cdr3_aa: CASSYSPGTGRSYNEQFF
cdr3_nt: TGTGCCAGCAGTTACAGCCCCGGGACAGGGAGGTCCTACAATGAGCAGTTCTTC

d_call: -
j_call: TRBJ1-1
cdr3_length: 13
clone_size: few
v_call: TRBV10-3
cdr3_aa: CAISESRTGHAFF
cdr3_nt: TGTGCCATCAGTGAGTCTAGGACTGGGCATGCTTTCTTT

d_call: -
j_call: TRBJ2-7
cdr3_length: 15
clone_size: many
v_call: TRBV20-1
cdr3_aa: CSAAEDRLSGYEQYF
cdr3_nt: TGCAGTGCAGCCGAGGACAGACTTTCAGGCTACGAGCAGTACTTC

d_call: -
j_call: TRBJ2-7
cdr3_length: 14
clone_size: many
v_call: TRBV9
cdr3_aa: CASSVDVSAYEQYF
cdr3_nt: TGTGCCAGCAGCGTAGACGTTAGCGCCTACGAGCAGTACTTC

d_call: -
j_call: TRBJ1-4
cdr3_length: 15
clone_size: many
v_call: TRBV7-2
cdr3_aa: CASSLLRGVGEKLFF
cdr3_nt: TGTGCCAGCAGCTTACTCCGTGGGGTGGGCGAAAAACTGTTTTTT

d_call: TRBD1
j_call: TRBJ1-2
cdr3_length: 15
clone_size: many
v_call: TRBV27
cdr3_aa: CASSSRAGGNYGYTF
cdr3_nt: TGTGCCAGCAGTTCTCGGGCAGGGGGGAACTATGGCTACACCTTC

d_call: TRBD2
j_call: TRBJ2-2
cdr3_length: 16
clone_size: many
v_call: TRBV6-2/TRBV6-3
cdr3_aa: CASSSWGRAGTGELFF
cdr3_nt: TGTGCCAGCAGTTCCTGGGGGAGGGCCGGGACCGGGGAGCTGTTTTTT

d_call: TRBD2
j_call: TRBJ2-2
cdr3_length: 16
clone_size: many
v_call: TRBV20-1
cdr3_aa: CSARLGTSGGTGELFF
cdr3_nt: TGCAGTGCTAGATTGGGGACTAGCGGTGGAACCGGGGAGCTGTTTTTT

d_call: -
j_call: TRBJ1-2
cdr3_length: 16
clone_size: many
v_call: TRBV7-9
cdr3_aa: CASSLGTTLPNYGYTF
cdr3_nt: TGTGCCAGCAGCTTAGGGACGACGTTGCCTAACTATGGCTACACCTTC

d_call: TRBD1
j_call: TRBJ1-1
cdr3_length: 14
clone_size: many
v_call: TRBV20-1
cdr3_aa: CSARDRARGTEAFF
cdr3_nt: TGCAGTGCTCGGGACAGGGCCCGGGGTACTGAAGCTTTCTTT

d_call: TRBD2
j_call: TRBJ2-4
cdr3_length: 17
clone_size: many
v_call: TRBV29-1
cdr3_aa: CSVVGTSGELAKNIQYF
cdr3_nt: TGCAGCGTTGTGGGGACTAGCGGGGAACTAGCCAAAAACATTCAGTACTTC

d_call: -
j_call: TRBJ1-2
cdr3_length: 13
clone_size: many
v_call: TRBV5-1
cdr3_aa: CASSQDRVRGYTF
cdr3_nt: TGCGCCAGCAGTCAGGACCGGGTGCGCGGCTACACCTTC

d_call: -
j_call: TRBJ2-5
cdr3_length: 13
clone_size: many
v_call: TRBV29-1
cdr3_aa: CSVLPGPQETQYF
cdr3_nt: TGCAGCGTTCTTCCAGGCCCTCAAGAGACCCAGTACTTC

d_call: TRBD1
j_call: TRBJ2-4
cdr3_length: 13
clone_size: many
v_call: TRBV20-1
cdr3_aa: CSAEGQEGNIQYF
cdr3_nt: TGCAGTGCCGAGGGACAGGAGGGGAACATTCAGTACTTC

d_call: -
j_call: TRBJ2-1
cdr3_length: 14
clone_size: many
v_call: TRBV4-1
cdr3_aa: CASSQVGRRNEQFF
cdr3_nt: TGCGCCAGCAGCCAAGTAGGACGGAGAAATGAGCAGTTCTTC

d_call: -
j_call: TRBJ1-2
cdr3_length: 13
clone_size: many
v_call: TRBV5-1
cdr3_aa: CASSSSDRGGYTF
cdr3_nt: TGCGCCAGCAGCTCTTCGGACAGAGGAGGCTACACCTTC

d_call: TRBD1
j_call: TRBJ2-1
cdr3_length: 15
clone_size: many
v_call: TRBV6-1
cdr3_aa: CASRRTGKAYNEQFF
cdr3_nt: TGTGCCAGCAGACGGACAGGGAAGGCCTACAATGAGCAGTTCTTC

d_call: -
j_call: TRBJ2-7
cdr3_length: 16
clone_size: -
v_call: TRBV3-1
cdr3_aa: CASSSSSLAPGYEQYF
cdr3_nt: TGTGCCAGCAGCTCAAGCTCTCTAGCGCCAGGGTACGAGCAGTACTTC

d_call: -
j_call: TRBJ2-3
cdr3_length: 14
clone_size: few
v_call: TRBV4-3
cdr3_aa: CASSQDRQSDTQYF
cdr3_nt: TGCGCCAGCAGCCAAGATCGCCAGTCAGATACGCAGTATTTT

d_call: TRBD1
j_call: TRBJ1-2
cdr3_length: 12
clone_size: many
v_call: TRBV28
cdr3_aa: CASQGQGEGYTF
cdr3_nt: TGTGCCAGCCAGGGACAGGGGGAAGGCTACACCTTC

d_call: -
j_call: TRBJ1-3
cdr3_length: 16
clone_size: few
v_call: TRBV5-1
cdr3_aa: CASSLGQLSSGNTIYF
cdr3_nt: TGCGCCAGCAGCCTAGGACAGTTAAGCTCTGGAAACACCATATATTTT

d_call: -
j_call: TRBJ2-3
cdr3_length: 13
clone_size: few
v_call: TRBV30
cdr3_aa: CAWSAESRDTQYF
cdr3_nt: TGTGCCTGGAGTGCGGAATCCAGAGATACGCAGTATTTT

d_call: -
j_call: TRBJ2-2
cdr3_length: 16
clone_size: many
v_call: TRBV28
cdr3_aa: CASSLVADSNTGELFF
cdr3_nt: TGTGCCAGCAGTTTGGTAGCGGACTCGAACACCGGGGAGCTGTTTTTT

d_call: -
j_call: TRBJ2-3
cdr3_length: 12
clone_size: many
v_call: TRBV20-1
cdr3_aa: CSAKPRLLTQYF
cdr3_nt: TGCAGTGCCAAACCCCGACTACTTACGCAGTATTTT

d_call: -
j_call: TRBJ2-7
cdr3_length: 14
clone_size: -
v_call: TRBV4-3
cdr3_aa: CASSQDYGTYEQYF
cdr3_nt: TGCGCCAGCAGCCAAGATTACGGGACCTACGAGCAGTACTTC

d_call: -
j_call: TRBJ1-1
cdr3_length: 15
clone_size: many
v_call: TRBV27
cdr3_aa: CASSFRGGTSTEAFF
cdr3_nt: TGTGCCAGCAGTTTTCGGGGGGGCACGTCGACTGAAGCTTTCTTT

d_call: TRBD1
j_call: TRBJ2-4
cdr3_length: 14
clone_size: many
v_call: TRBV12-3/TRBV12-4
cdr3_aa: CASSHGTGVDIQYF
cdr3_nt: TGTGCCAGCAGCCACGGGACAGGGGTGGACATTCAGTACTTC

d_call: -
j_call: TRBJ2-5
cdr3_length: 13
clone_size: many
v_call: TRBV20-1
cdr3_aa: CSAKSSGYETQYF
cdr3_nt: TGCAGTGCTAAGTCCTCAGGGTATGAGACCCAGTACTTC